This T cell receptor beta chain stems from a study of blood T cell repertoires in COVID-19. The V and J ends lost 5 bases and 5 bases respectively, with 11 bases between them. CDR3 length equals 12 residues. Per germline, CDR1 SGHRS and CDR2 YFSETQ. Assay: immunoSEQ multiplex PCR; the TCRdb copy retains only in-frame clones and omits some. Of over 250,000 clones in the sample, about 80% were seen once. Sequencing was done on a sample of peripheral blood. The source of this sequence is a woman older than 75 with acute or convalescent COVID-19. V gene TRBV5-1 combines with J gene TRBJ2-7, with TRBD2 as a possible D gene (5 bases). Here the CDR3 reads CASSSSGNEQYF. The CDR3 nucleotides read TGCGCCAGCAGTTCCTCGGGGAACGAGCAGTACTTC.